Reported below is one TCR beta chain. Time point given: sample taken at primary tumor resection. Whole RNA came from tumor, nontumor lung or frozen PBMC and was sequenced without being sorted. This entry comes from a study of spatial heterogeneity in lung cancer. CDR1 is SQVTM, CDR2 ANQGSEA, per germline. Trimming removed 6 bases at V and 5 bases at J, with 13 bases between. The CDR3 sequence is 12 residues long. In TCRdb, the 5' RACE reads were re-called with MiXCR into one record per CDR3 protein. The table includes roughly 39,000 distinct CDR3 sequences, roughly 8% detected once. Sequences were derived from PBMCs, sampled at surgery. The source of this sequence is a male donor with early-stage non-small cell lung cancer. The chain uses TRBV29-1 and TRBJ1-1; D may be TRBD1 (6 bases). CDR3 sequence reads: CSVQGQGTEAFF. CDR3 in DNA: TGCAGCGTCCAGGGCCAGGGGACTGAAGCTTTCTTT.